This TCR beta chain comes out of a study of T cell changes during pregnancy in multiple sclerosis. The CDR3 has 15 amino acids. CDR1 SEHNR and CDR2 FQNEAQ come from the germline V gene (reference sequence). V lost 4 bases, J lost 1 base, and 7 bases stayed unmatched. Method: immunoSEQ multiplex PCR; TCRdb's copy keeps in-frame clones and lacks some. The sample includes roughly 39,000 clones, approximately 91% seen only once; the top ten take approximately 1.5%. The J gene is TRBJ2-7, the V gene TRBV7-9; 7 bases are a match to TRBD2. This sequence was found in a female donor with multiple sclerosis, enrolled in a pregnancy study. Sequenced input: PBMCs (not recorded whether the cells were cultured). As DNA, the CDR3 is TGTGCCAGCAGCTCTCCTAGCGGCCCTTCCTACGAGCAGTACTTC. Protein product: CASSSPSGPSYEQYF.